This entry lists 19 T cell receptor beta chains sequenced from one sample in a study of post-analysis software for immune sequencing data. Broader study findings: TRBV segments more frequent in patients than in controls numbered roughly 5 and included TRBV5-6, TRBV5-1 and TRBV20-1.

Libraries were made from TCR beta cDNA, and they carried unique molecular identifiers. TCRdb fed the PCR reads into MiXCR, producing one record per CDR3 protein. The table includes approximately 400,000 distinct CDR3 sequences, approximately 33% detected once. These receptors' targets are unknown. The sequenced sample was blood. These receptors all come from a girl aged 5-17 years with multiple sclerosis.

This clonotype was detected only once. The V call is TRBV7-8, the J call TRBJ2-1, with 9 bases fitting TRBD2. The CDR3 runs to 15 residues. V trimming: 1 base; J trimming: 9 bases; junction bases outside the gene matches: 7. Germline-derived CDR1 and CDR2 are SGHVS and FQNEAQ. The CDR3, as DNA: TGTGCCAGCAGCTTAGACCTTAGCGGGGGCCCTGAGCAGTTCTTC. It translates to CASSLDLSGGPEQFF.

This clonotype has only a few counts. The chain couples TRBV7-6 to TRBJ2-5; unclear D gene. Trimming stripped 4 bases from V and 0 bases from J, with 12 bases between. Germline V gives CDR1 SGHVS, CDR2 FNYEAQ. The CDR3 contains 15 residues. In nucleotides, the CDR3 is TGTGCCAGCAGCTCCCGGACCGACCACCAAGAGACCCAGTACTTC. It codes for CASSSRTDHQETQYF.

This clonotype was counted a few times. The genes are TRBV7-9 and TRBJ2-7; no reliable D call. Trimming stripped 5 bases from V and 4 bases from J, with 12 bases between. The CDR3 is 13 residues long. Germline CDR1 SEHNR, CDR2 FQNEAQ (reference sequence). The CDR3 is CASSPRTDYEQYF. In DNA form, the CDR3 reads TGTGCCAGCAGCCCACGGACGGATTACGAGCAGTACTTC.

This sequence joins TRBV12-3 or TRBV12-4 and TRBJ2-2; a weak D match, TRBD1 (6 bases). There are 14 residues in the CDR3. Trimming cost V 6 bases and J 4 bases, with 12 bases left between them. CDR3: CASRPTGSTGELFF. The CDR3 region has the DNA TGTGCCAGCAGGCCGACAGGATCCACCGGGGAGCTGTTTTTT.

V usage is TRBV19 and J usage is TRBJ2-5, with D tentatively TRBD1 or TRBD2 (5 bases each). CDR1 and CDR2 (germline): LNHDA, SQIVND (reference sequence). V was shortened by 6 bases and J by 1 base, with 9 bases between the two germline ends. The CDR3 runs to 13 residues. CDR3 region: CASSGTVQETQYF. Here the CDR3 DNA reads TGTGCCAGTAGCGGGACCGTCCAAGAGACCCAGTACTTC.

Only a few counts were recorded for this clonotype. This chain uses TRBV5-1 with TRBJ1-1, with D hard to call. The ends were cut back, 5 bases at V and 10 bases at J, with 18 bases in the middle. The CDR3 covers 13 residues. Germline V gene sequence: CDR1 SGHRS, CDR2 YFSETQ. The CDR3: CASRSPPAIVAFF. Here the CDR3 DNA reads TGCGCCAGCAGGTCACCTCCCGCGATAGTAGCTTTCTTT.

This clonotype was observed a few times. V is TRBV20-1 and J is TRBJ2-1, with TRBD1 matching 7 bases. CDR3 length: 15 amino acids. Germline-derived CDR1 and CDR2 are DFQATT and SNEGSKA (reference sequence). Trimming took 1 base from V and 4 from J; bases not matched to a gene: 7. CDR3 loop: CSARVRGDRYNEQFF. CDR3 DNA sequence: TGCAGTGCTAGAGTTAGAGGGGACAGATACAATGAGCAGTTCTTC.

The chain has TRBV6-6 and TRBJ2-2; TRBD1 or TRBD2 may be the D gene (6 bases each). Germline V gene sequence: CDR1 MNHNY, CDR2 SVGAGI (reference sequence). The germline V and J ends were trimmed by 9 bases and 6 bases, with 17 bases remaining between them. The CDR3 is 14 residues long. The CDR3 nucleotides read TGTGCCAGTGGGGTCGGGGGCATCGCCGGGGAGCTGTTTTTT. Protein product: CASGVGGIAGELFF.

This clonotype was counted only a few times. V gene TRBV25-1 combines with J gene TRBJ2-5; D is unresolved. Germline-derived CDR1 and CDR2 are MGHDK and SYGVNS. The V gene lost 2 bases and the J gene lost 12 bases, with 10 bases spanning the gap. This CDR3 has 11 amino acids. CDR3 coding DNA: TGTGCCAGCAGTGAACAGGCCCTCGAGTACTTC. Its protein product is CASSEQALEYF.

This clonotype has only a few counts. The chain joins TRBV13 to TRBJ2-1, with 9 bases identical to TRBD2. Per germline, CDR1 PRHDT and CDR2 FYEKMQ (reference sequence). J was trimmed by 3 bases and V by 5 bases; bases with no gene match: 5. The CDR3 extends over 15 amino acids. The CDR3 bases are TGTGCCAGCAGCCGACAGACTAGCGGCTACAATGAGCAGTTCTTC. Translation gives CASSRQTSGYNEQFF.

J is TRBJ2-5 and V is TRBV3-1; a weak D match, TRBD2 (5 bases). The CDR3 contains 14 residues. CDR1 is LGHDT and CDR2 is YNNKEL in the germline V gene (reference sequence). V was cut by 4 bases and J by 1 base, with 10 bases left in between. The CDR3 DNA is TGTGCCAGCAGCCGGTGGGAGCCCCAAGAGACCCAGTACTTC. It encodes CASSRWEPQETQYF.

This clonotype has just a few counts. V is TRBV28 and J is TRBJ2-1, with 7 bases lining up with TRBD2. With 7 bases clipped from V and 4 bases from J, the junction kept 7 bases outside the gene matches. Germline CDR1 and CDR2: MDHEN and SYDVKM. The length of the CDR3 is 14 residues. The CDR3 DNA reads as TGTGCCAGCACTAAGCGGGGTCCTTACAATGAGCAGTTCTTC. Its translation is CASTKRGPYNEQFF.

The rearrangement joins TRBV7-9 to TRBJ2-1; 12 nucleotides match TRBD2. Germline lookup yields CDR1 SEHNR and CDR2 FQNEAQ (reference sequence). This CDR3 has 16 amino acids. With 5 bases clipped from V and 5 bases from J, the junction kept 7 bases outside the gene matches. The CDR3 region has the DNA TGTGCCAGCAGCCCCCGGACTAGCGGGGCGGACAATGAGCAGTTCTTC. This translates into CASSPRTSGADNEQFF.

The chain is built from TRBV9 and TRBJ1-4; 8 bases are a match to TRBD1. Germline lookup yields CDR1 SGDLS and CDR2 YYNGEE. The CDR3 runs 15 residues. With V trimmed by 4 bases and J by 4 bases, 6 bases remained unmatched. The CDR3, as DNA: TGTGCCAGCAGCTCTACAGGGGGTAATAATGAAAAACTGTTTTTT. Translation gives CASSSTGGNNEKLFF.

This clonotype was found a few times. The V call is TRBV4-2, the J call TRBJ2-5; 9 positions agree with TRBD2. CDR3 length: 18 residues. V dropped 0 bases and J dropped 4; count of bases not matched to a gene: 12. Germline CDR1 LGHNA, CDR2 YNFKEQ. The CDR3 loop reads CASSQDLPSGEGGETQYF. The CDR3 DNA follows: TGTGCCAGCAGCCAAGATCTCCCTAGCGGGGAAGGGGGAGAGACCCAGTACTTC.

This chain connects TRBV29-1 to TRBJ2-1; no reliable D call. CDR1 is SQVTM, CDR2 ANQGSEA, per germline. The CDR3 runs 10 residues. Trimming removed 5 bases at V and 8 bases at J, with 7 bases between. In DNA, the CDR3 is TGCAGCGTTTTTGGGCATGAGCAGTTCTTC. Its protein product is CSVFGHEQFF.

DNA of the CDR3: TGTGCCACCAGCAGAGGTACGGGGACCTACGAGCAGTACTTC. The encoded protein is CATSRGTGTYEQYF. The chain combines TRBV15 with TRBJ2-7, with D possibly matching TRBD2 (5 bases). Germline CDR1 is LNHNV and CDR2 is YYDKDF (reference sequence). Trimming took off 1 base at V and 2 bases at J, with 9 bases between the two ends. This CDR3 is 14 amino acids long.

Turning to this clonotype: One junction end does not reproduce the germline sequence, and a read error may be involved. DNA for the CDR3: TGTGCCAGCAGACCACAGGGTTTTGTGACAGATACGGAGTATTTT. Its protein is CASRPQGFVTDTEYF. The rearrangement uses TRBV12-3 or TRBV12-4 and TRBJ2-3, with a weak D call TRBD1 (6 bases). The CDR3 consists of 15 residues.

This chain connects TRBV6-5 to TRBJ2-7, with 7 nucleotides matching TRBD2. This CDR3 has 14 residues. The germline gives CDR1 MNHEY, CDR2 SVGAGI. The V segment lost 5 bases and the J segment 7 bases; nucleotides outside the gene matches: 11. As DNA, the CDR3 is TGTGCCAGCAGTACCGGGGGGACCTACAATGAGCAGTACTTC. Protein sequence: CASSTGGTYNEQYF.